Shown below are 23 T cell receptor beta chains from a single sample sequenced in a study of T cell responses to AZD1222 COVID-19 vaccine (dated by TCRdb to the early 2020s). The library was produced with the immunoSEQ multiplex PCR assay. In TCRdb, the immuneACCESS table is reduced to in-frame sequences with V and J assigned. These tables do not hold every clone; where another copy was compared, an unresolved V gene accounts for under half, and the others remain unexplained. The table for this sample lists about 130,000 clones; around 90% of them were counted only once. Jointly, the top ten make up about 5.4% of the sample. The sample's time point label, in plain terms: baseline before first vaccination. This specimen consisted of peripheral blood, obtained on day 0 of AZD1222 vaccination. The receptors originated from an adult in good health.

A few counts support this clone. CDR3 nucleotide sequence: TGCGCCAGTCAGGGGGTGAACCAACGGGATACGCAGTATTTT. Translating gives CASQGVNQRDTQYF. The rearrangement links TRBV5-1 to TRBJ2-3; 7 nucleotides align to TRBD1. V was clipped by 8 bases and J by 6 bases; unmatched bases: 12. In germline, CDR1 is SGHRS, CDR2 YFSETQ. The length of the CDR3 is 14 residues.

The rearrangement uses TRBV6-6 and TRBJ2-1, with 7 positions matching TRBD2. Trimming took 5 bases from V and 5 from J; bases not matched to a gene: 15. CDR1 and CDR2 (germline): MNHNY, SVGAGI (reference sequence). This CDR3 spans 17 amino acids. In DNA, the CDR3 is TGTGCCAGCAGTCTAGGGCCTGGCGGGAGTGTGCACAATGAGCAGTTCTTC. Its protein is CASSLGPGGSVHNEQFF.

The rearrangement uses TRBV7-9 and TRBJ2-7, with 9 bases lining up with TRBD1. The CDR3 runs to 15 residues. Germline-derived CDR1 and CDR2 are SEHNR and FQNEAQ (reference sequence). The V gene end was trimmed by 8 bases and the J gene end by 5 bases; junction bases not matched to a gene: 13. CDR3 sequence reads: CASVHGDRVVDEQYF. CDR3 in DNA: TGTGCCAGCGTACACGGGGACAGGGTTGTCGACGAGCAGTACTTC.

The table lists this clone with a count of one. The chain carries TRBV2 and TRBJ2-5, with D uncertain. The CDR3 runs to 12 residues. V was cut by 6 bases and J by 5 bases, with 10 bases left in between. The germline V gene encodes CDR1 SNHLY and CDR2 FYNNEI. For the CDR3, the DNA is TGTGCCAGCAGCTTATATAGGGAGACCCAGTACTTC. Translation gives CASSLYRETQYF.

V usage is TRBV5-6 and J usage is TRBJ1-1; no clear D gene. The CDR3 has 12 residues. Germline V gene lookup returns CDR1 SGHDT and CDR2 YYEEEE. The ends were cut back, 4 bases at V and 2 bases at J, with 6 bases in the middle. CDR3 in amino acids: CASSHQNTEAFF. CDR3 sequence (DNA): TGTGCCAGCAGCCACCAAAACACTGAAGCTTTCTTT.

J is TRBJ2-1 and V is TRBV6-1, with 10 bases identical to TRBD1. Germline CDR1 reads MNHNS; CDR2 reads SASEGT. Losses at the gene ends were 6 bases for V and 8 bases for J; bases not matched to a gene: 13. This CDR3 has 16 residues. For the CDR3, the DNA is TGTGCCAGCAGGGAAAAACCGGGACAGGGGAGACATGAGCAGTTCTTC. It yields the protein CASREKPGQGRHEQFF.

The chain combines TRBV30 with TRBJ2-5; perhaps TRBD1 as D (6 bases). Trimming removed 3 bases at V and 3 bases at J, with 8 bases between. This CDR3 region has 12 residues. Germline CDR1 reads GTSNPN; CDR2 reads SVGIG (reference sequence). This CDR3 reads CAWRTGEETQYF. DNA of the CDR3: TGTGCCTGGAGGACAGGTGAAGAGACCCAGTACTTC.

V gene TRBV2 combines with J gene TRBJ2-5; the D is unclear. V gave up 9 bases and J gave up 2 bases, with 7 bases separating them. The CDR3 contains 11 residues. Germline lookup yields CDR1 SNHLY and CDR2 FYNNEI. The CDR3 here is CASGAQETQYF. The CDR3 region has the DNA TGTGCCAGTGGAGCTCAAGAGACCCAGTACTTC.

The rearrangement links TRBV5-4 to TRBJ2-7; D is possibly TRBD1 (6 bases). In germline, CDR1 is SGHNT, CDR2 YYREEE (reference sequence). CDR3 length: 13 amino acids. V gave up 2 bases and J gave up 5 bases, with 11 bases separating them. CDR3 DNA sequence: TGTGCCAGCAGCTTTTCACAGGGAGACGAGCAGTACTTC. Its protein product is CASSFSQGDEQYF.

On this clone itself: Compared with germline, one end of the junction differs, possibly owing to a read error. The chain employs TRBV29-1 and TRBJ1-2; weak D call: TRBD1 (6 bases). This CDR3 has 12 amino acids. CDR1 is SQVTM and CDR2 is ANQGSEA in the germline V gene. CDR3 loop: CSVEEGGYGYTF. CDR3 bases: TGCAGCGTAGAAGAGGGGGGCTATGGCTACACCTTC.

This rearrangement joins TRBV2 to TRBJ2-1, with 9 nucleotides matching TRBD1. The germline V gene encodes CDR1 SNHLY and CDR2 FYNNEI. This CDR3 has 14 residues. V dropped 3 bases and J dropped 6; count of bases not matched to a gene: 3. The CDR3: CASSEVTGGNEQFF. In nucleotides, the CDR3 is TGTGCCAGCAGTGAGGTGACAGGGGGCAATGAGCAGTTCTTC.

The chain joins TRBV11-3 to TRBJ2-7; 9 bases are shared with TRBD1. CDR1 is SGHNT and CDR2 is YENEEA in the germline V gene. The CDR3 consists of 14 residues. The V gene end was trimmed by 6 bases and the J gene end by 4 bases; junction bases not matched to a gene: 7. CDR3 sequence reads: CASSFRDRAYEQYF. CDR3 DNA sequence: TGTGCCAGCAGTTTCAGGGACAGGGCGTACGAGCAGTACTTC.

The chain combines TRBV18 with TRBJ2-2, with TRBD2 as a possible D gene (5 bases). This CDR3 region has 16 residues. V lost 3 bases and J lost 1, with 12 bases in between. Germline V gives CDR1 KGHSH, CDR2 LQKENI. CDR3 nucleotide sequence: TGTGCCAGCTCACCGGCGGGTAGCCTGAACACCGGGGAGCTGTTTTTT. Amino acid sequence: CASSPAGSLNTGELFF.

The chain employs TRBV2 and TRBJ2-7, with 8 bases aligning to TRBD1. CDR1 SNHLY and CDR2 FYNNEI come from the germline V gene. J was trimmed by 5 bases and V by 6 bases; bases with no gene match: 9. The length of the CDR3 is 14 residues. CDR3 DNA: TGTGCCAGCAGCCCGGGACAGGAGAATCACGAGCAGTACTTC. It specifies CASSPGQENHEQYF.

This rearrangement joins TRBV15 to TRBJ1-1, with TRBD1 identical over 12 bases. Trimming removed 0 bases from V and 11 bases from J; junction bases left unmatched: 13. The CDR3 consists of 17 residues. Germline lookup yields CDR1 LNHNV and CDR2 YYDKDF (reference sequence). This chain's CDR3 is CATSRDRDRGRGSTAFF. CDR3 DNA: TGTGCCACCAGCAGAGATCGGGACAGGGGGCGCGGGTCTACCGCTTTCTTT.

The chain joins TRBV7-9 to TRBJ2-1, with TRBD2 as a possible D gene (5 bases). Trimming took off 8 bases at V and 8 bases at J, with 10 bases between the two ends. CDR1 is SEHNR, CDR2 FQNEAQ, per germline (reference sequence). This CDR3 region has 11 residues. The CDR3 reads CASRAGDEQFF. The CDR3 nucleotides are TGTGCCAGCCGGGCGGGCGATGAGCAGTTCTTC.

The J gene is TRBJ1-5, the V gene TRBV19, with TRBD1 matching 8 bases. The CDR3 has 16 amino acids. V lost 6 bases and J lost 2; bases outside the gene matches: 9. In germline, CDR1 is LNHDA, CDR2 SQIVND (reference sequence). The CDR3, as DNA: TGTGCCAGTAGAACCATTCGGACAGGGCGCAATCAGCCCCAGCATTTT. Its protein product is CASRTIRTGRNQPQHF.

The J gene is TRBJ1-2, the V gene TRBV7-6; D may be TRBD1 (5 bases). The germline CDR1 and CDR2 sequences are SGHVS and FNYEAQ. The CDR3 is made up of 12 amino acids. With 5 bases removed from V and 8 bases from J, the gap between germline ends came to 12 bases. As DNA, the CDR3 is TGTGCCAGCAGCGCGGGGGTCGGAGGCTACACCTTC. Its protein product is CASSAGVGGYTF.

V is TRBV19 and J is TRBJ1-6, with no clear D. With 6 bases removed from V and 7 bases from J, the gap between germline ends came to 19 bases. Germline CDR1 is LNHDA and CDR2 is SQIVND (reference sequence). The CDR3 is 16 amino acids. CDR3 in amino acids: CASRVVARAANSPLHF. As DNA, the CDR3 is TGTGCCAGTAGAGTAGTGGCCCGGGCTGCAAATTCACCCCTCCACTTT.

CDR3 sequence reads: CASTLGDGSYNEQFF. DNA for the CDR3: TGCGCCAGCACCCTCGGGGACGGCTCCTACAATGAGCAGTTCTTC. The chain has TRBV5-1 and TRBJ2-1, with D tentatively TRBD1 or TRBD2 (5 bases each). This CDR3 region has 15 residues. V was cut by 6 bases and J by 0 bases, with 13 bases left in between. Germline V gene sequence: CDR1 SGHRS, CDR2 YFSETQ.

The sample holds one count of this clone. The V gene is TRBV5-1, the J gene TRBJ1-1; D unclear. V dropped 0 bases and J dropped 1 base, with 7 bases sitting between them. The germline V gene encodes CDR1 SGHRS and CDR2 YFSETQ. The CDR3 runs 14 residues. The CDR3 here is CASSLDTANTEAFF. As DNA, the CDR3 is TGCGCCAGCAGCTTGGATACAGCGAACACTGAAGCTTTCTTT.

The chain has TRBV6-5 and TRBJ1-6; possible D gene TRBD1, 6 bases. The V gene lost 2 bases and the J gene lost 7 bases, with 12 bases spanning the gap. The length of the CDR3 is 15 residues. The germline gives CDR1 MNHEY, CDR2 SVGAGI. CDR3 sequence reads: CASSYGQGINSPLHF. For the CDR3, the DNA is TGTGCCAGCAGTTACGGGCAGGGGATCAATTCACCCCTCCACTTT.

The rearrangement joins TRBV5-1 to TRBJ1-1, with D maybe TRBD1 (6 bases). The CDR3 is made up of 14 amino acids. The V end lost 2 bases, the J end lost 5 bases, and 13 bases lay between the germline ends. The germline V gene has CDR1 SGHRS and CDR2 YFSETQ. CDR3 protein: CASSFNEGGTEAFF. CDR3 sequence (DNA): TGCGCCAGCAGCTTCAATGAGGGGGGGACTGAAGCTTTCTTT.